A selection of T cell receptor beta chains follows, all from one sample in a study of blood T cell repertoires in COVID-19. The repertoire was sequenced with immunoSEQ multiplex PCR; TCRdb's copy has only in-frame clones and lacks some. In the table there are roughly 84,000 clones, about 78% of which are singletons. The sequencing sample was made of peripheral blood. The receptors shown here come from a man between 60 and 75 years old with COVID-19, enrolled during active disease. The CDR3 runs from the conserved cysteine through the conserved F or W. Fields, in order: CDR3 length, D gene, clone size, J gene, V gene, CDR3 DNA, CDR3 protein. The D gene is left open where the match is weak. The size of a clone is reported for some rows only, either as once, few or many, or as a class for expanded clones.

13,-,-,TRBJ2-1,TRBV5-1,TGCGCCAGCTATTCCGGAGGGACGAATGAGCAGTTCTTC,CASYSGGTNEQFF
18,TRBD2,-,TRBJ2-7,TRBV4-3,TGCGCCAGCAGCCAAGGAGCCCGAAAGCCGGGACTAGTCTACGAGCAGTACTTC,CASSQGARKPGLVYEQYF
16,-,-,TRBJ1-3,TRBV6-6,TGTGCCAGCAGTTACACCCCCCGGGGGGGTGGGAACACCATATATTTT,CASSYTPRGGGNTIYF
16,-,many,TRBJ1-1,TRBV7-9,TGTGCCAGCAGCTCCCGACCGGGGGGGATGAACACTGAAGCTTTCTTT,CASSSRPGGMNTEAFF
12,-,-,TRBJ1-1,TRBV28,TGTGCCAGCAGCCAATCGAACACTGAAGCTTTCTTT,CASSQSNTEAFF
17,TRBD2,-,TRBJ2-1,TRBV10-3,TGTGCCATCACCGGGACTAGCGGGGGGGATTCGTACAATGAGCAGTTCTTC,CAITGTSGGDSYNEQFF
15,-,-,TRBJ1-1,TRBV6-2/TRBV6-3,TGTGCCAGCACCCCCAGGGCGGGGACCTTCACTGAAGCTTTCTTT,CASTPRAGTFTEAFF
12,-,-,TRBJ2-5,TRBV2,TGTGCCAGTGACGACAGAGAAGAGACCCAGTACTTC,CASDDREETQYF
15,-,-,TRBJ1-2,TRBV4-2,TGTGCCAGCAGCCAAGTTGGGGACTCTAACTATGGCTACACCTTC,CASSQVGDSNYGYTF
11,-,few,TRBJ1-2,TRBV5-4,TGTGCCGGGAGAGGGGGTGGTGGCTACACCTTC,CAGRGGGGYTF
15,TRBD1,-,TRBJ2-7,TRBV7-2,TGTGCCAGCAGCTCACCGGACAGGGGGATTTACGAGCAGTACTTC,CASSSPDRGIYEQYF
14,TRBD2,-,TRBJ2-1,TRBV7-9,TGTGCCAGCAGCTTTGCAAGCGGGAGTAATGAGCAGTTCTTC,CASSFASGSNEQFF
18,TRBD2,-,TRBJ2-1,TRBV4-1,TGCGCCAGCAGCCAAGAGAATCTAGCGGAGAGCTCCTACAATGAGCAGTTCTTC,CASSQENLAESSYNEQFF
15,-,-,TRBJ1-4,TRBV6-5,TGTGCCAGCAGTTACTCTACGGGGAGGGGTGAAAAACTGTTTTTT,CASSYSTGRGEKLFF
11,-,-,TRBJ2-3,TRBV7-3,TGTGCCAGCTTTGCGCCAGATACGCAGTATTTT,CASFAPDTQYF
13,-,-,TRBJ1-2,TRBV27,TGTGCCAGCAGCCCGGGGGGCCCGGTAGGCTACACCTTC,CASSPGGPVGYTF
16,-,-,TRBJ2-7,TRBV7-8,TGTGCCAGCAGCCCGGCCCCGGGACACCCCTCAGGCGAGCAGTACTTC,CASSPAPGHPSGEQYF
13,TRBD1,-,TRBJ1-2,TRBV6-2/TRBV6-3,TGTGCCAGCAGTGGGGCAGGGGGCTATGGCTACACCTTC,CASSGAGGYGYTF
16,TRBD2,-,TRBJ2-1,TRBV5-4,TGTGCCAGCAGCTTGTCCGGGAGGGGATCCTACAATGAGCAGTTCTTC,CASSLSGRGSYNEQFF
15,-,-,TRBJ2-2,TRBV2,TGTGCCAGCAGTGCATCACAGGCCAGGACCGGGGAGCTGTTTTTT,CASSASQARTGELFF
16,-,-,TRBJ2-7,TRBV11-3,TGTGCCAGCAGGCTTAGGGCTGGGGAGGCCAGCTACGAGCAGTACTTC,CASRLRAGEASYEQYF
15,TRBD1,-,TRBJ2-1,TRBV30,TGTGCCTGGAGTCGCAGACAGGGGAATTACAATGAGCAGTTCTTC,CAWSRRQGNYNEQFF
17,-,-,TRBJ2-6,TRBV19,TGTGCCAGTAGTATGCAGGGGCAGAGCTCTGGGGCCAACGTCCTGACTTTC,CASSMQGQSSGANVLTF
15,TRBD1,-,TRBJ2-5,TRBV11-2,TGTGCCAGCAGCTTAGATCCCAACAGGGGGGAGACCCAGTACTTC,CASSLDPNRGETQYF
15,-,once,TRBJ1-1,TRBV30,TGTGCCTGGAGTCGTCTTCAACAGTTGAACACTGAAGCTTTCTTT,CAWSRLQQLNTEAFF
15,-,-,TRBJ2-2,TRBV11-3,TGTGCCAGCAGCTTAGAGCCGGGGAACACCGGGGAGCTGTTTTTT,CASSLEPGNTGELFF
15,-,-,TRBJ2-3,TRBV5-1,TGCGCCAGCAGCGCAAAAGCCTTCGGCACAGATACGCAGTATTTT,CASSAKAFGTDTQYF
17,-,-,TRBJ1-6,TRBV5-1,TGCGCCAGCAGCTTGGCGGTAGGGGCTGGTAGTAATTCACCCCTCCACTTT,CASSLAVGAGSNSPLHF
15,TRBD1,-,TRBJ1-1,TRBV6-6,TGTGCCAGCAGTTACTCACCCGGACAGGGCACTGAAGTTTTCTTT,CASSYSPGQGTEVFF
15,TRBD2,-,TRBJ2-1,TRBV19,TGTGCCAGTAGTCCCCGTAGCGGGAGAGGGAATGAGCAGTTCTTC,CASSPRSGRGNEQFF
17,TRBD1,-,TRBJ2-7,TRBV4-1,TGCGCCAGCAGCCAAGAAAGGGCTCGGGGACAGACCTACGAGCAGTACTTC,CASSQERARGQTYEQYF
17,TRBD2,once,TRBJ2-7,TRBV4-2,TGTGCCAGCAGCCAAGGACTAGCGGGACCCTTAACCTACGAGCAGTACTTC,CASSQGLAGPLTYEQYF
15,TRBD1,-,TRBJ1-5,TRBV18,TGTGCCAGCTCACCCGGACAGGGGATGGGCCAGCCCCAGCATTTT,CASSPGQGMGQPQHF
13,-,-,TRBJ2-5,TRBV24-1,TGTGCCACCAGTGATTCGGGTCGAGAGACCCAGTACTTC,CATSDSGRETQYF
13,TRBD2,-,TRBJ2-7,TRBV11-1,TGTGCCAGCAGCACAGCGGGGGGTTACGAGCAGTACTTC,CASSTAGGYEQYF
14,TRBD1,-,TRBJ1-5,TRBV3-1/TRBV3-2,TGTGCCAGCAGCCCTACCAGGGGGCGAAGGGCCCAGCATTTT,CASSPTRGRRAQHF
13,-,-,TRBJ1-5,TRBV19,TGTGCCATTTCACAGGGATCCCGTCAGCCCCAGCATTTT,CAISQGSRQPQHF
16,TRBD2,once,TRBJ2-4,TRBV7-2,TGTGCCAGCAGCACTGTAGCGGGAGGCCTCGTAAACATTCAGTACTTC,CASSTVAGGLVNIQYF
14,TRBD1,-,TRBJ2-7,TRBV10-3,TGTGCCATCAGCCTGGGACAGGGAAACTACGAGCAGTACTTC,CAISLGQGNYEQYF
15,-,once,TRBJ2-3,TRBV2,TGTGCCAGCAGTGAAGCGAAAAGCGAAGCAGATACGCAGTATTTT,CASSEAKSEADTQYF
15,TRBD2,once,TRBJ2-1,TRBV19,TGTGCCAGTTCCACGGCTAGCGGGGTCCACAATGAGCAGTTCTTC,CASSTASGVHNEQFF
18,TRBD2,-,TRBJ2-2,TRBV7-2,TGTGCCAGCACCCTAGCGGGGGGGCCAAGGTCGGTGGCCGGGGAGCTGTTTTTT,CASTLAGGPRSVAGELFF
14,-,-,TRBJ1-4,TRBV3-1/TRBV3-2,TGTGCCAGCAGCCTAGGGACAACAAATGAAAAACTGTTTTTT,CASSLGTTNEKLFF
16,-,-,TRBJ2-7,TRBV11-2,TGTGCCAGCAGCTTAGGGTCCCTCGGCAGCGGATACGAGCAGTACTTC,CASSLGSLGSGYEQYF
17,TRBD2,-,TRBJ2-1,TRBV9,TGTGCCAGCAGCGTAGGGCTAGCGGGGTCCTCCTACAATGAGCAGTTCTTC,CASSVGLAGSSYNEQFF
16,-,-,TRBJ2-3,TRBV5-1,TGCGCCAGCAGCTCAAATAGGACATTTAGCACAGATACGCAGTATTTT,CASSSNRTFSTDTQYF
16,-,-,TRBJ2-1,TRBV7-6,TGTGCCAGCAGCTCCCCCGGGACACTAACCTACAATGAGCAGTTCTTC,CASSSPGTLTYNEQFF
13,-,-,TRBJ1-1,TRBV29-1,TGCAGCGTTGCGAAGGCCACGGGCACTGAAGCTTTCTTT,CSVAKATGTEAFF
17,-,-,TRBJ2-6,TRBV2,TGTGCCAGCAGTGAATGGAGTAGCCCGGGGAGGGCCAACGTCCTGACTTTC,CASSEWSSPGRANVLTF